The rows below give T cell receptor beta chains drawn from one sample of a study of OX40 agonist ivuxolimab in advanced cancers. Repertoires were generated with immunoSEQ multiplex PCR, while TCRdb's copy carries only in-frame clones and drops some. Of tens of thousands of clones in the sample, roughly 91% were seen once. The specimen comprised CD4+ or CD8+ T cells sorted from blood, sampled in a trial of the OX40 agonist ivuxolimab. The receptors were gathered from an adult with an advanced solid tumor such as melanoma, head and neck, liver or kidney cancer. CDR3s include the opening cysteine and the closing phenylalanine or tryptophan. A D gene is named only where the DNA matches it firmly. Only part of the rows carry a size: once, few, many, or a class if the clone is expanded.

D gene	clone size	V gene	CDR3 length	J gene	CDR3 protein	CDR3 DNA
-	-	TRBV5-6	15	TRBJ1-1	CASSPGQGLGTEAFF	TGTGCCAGCAGTCCTGGTCAGGGCTTGGGCACTGAAGCTTTCTTT
-	-	TRBV4-3	16	TRBJ1-1	CASSQYSGALNTEAFF	TGCGCCAGCAGCCAATACTCAGGGGCCCTGAACACTGAAGCTTTCTTT
-	-	TRBV7-7	13	TRBJ2-1	CASSYDRRDEQFF	TGTGCCAGCAGCTATGACAGGCGGGATGAGCAGTTCTTC
TRBD1	-	TRBV5-6	16	TRBJ1-3	CASSSTRDRRGNTIYF	TGTGCCAGCAGCTCGACCCGGGACAGAAGAGGAAACACCATATATTTT
-	-	TRBV9	15	TRBJ2-2	CASSGYRWNTGELFF	TGTGCCAGCAGCGGTTACAGGTGGAACACCGGGGAGCTGTTTTTT
-	-	TRBV7-9	16	TRBJ1-1	CASSLGFPKFNTEAFF	TGTGCCAGCAGCTTGGGCTTCCCGAAATTCAACACTGAAGCTTTCTTT
-	-	TRBV18	13	TRBJ2-1	CASNAALDNEQFF	TGTGCCAGCAACGCGGCTCTAGACAATGAGCAGTTCTTC
TRBD2	-	TRBV5-4	15	TRBJ2-7	CASSLFSGNPAEQYF	TGTGCCAGCAGCTTGTTTAGCGGGAACCCCGCCGAGCAGTACTTC
TRBD1	-	TRBV7-6	16	TRBJ2-5	CASSQSRDRGRETQYF	TGTGCCAGCAGTCAATCCCGGGACAGGGGGCGGGAGACCCAGTACTTC
-	-	TRBV4-3	15	TRBJ2-7	CASSQDRDSSYEQYF	TGCGCCAGCAGCCAAGATCGGGACTCCTCCTACGAGCAGTACTTC
TRBD2	-	TRBV14	15	TRBJ2-7	CASSQVPGGAYEQYF	TGTGCCAGCAGCCAAGTTCCGGGGGGAGCCTACGAGCAGTACTTC
-	few	TRBV29-1	11	TRBJ1-1	CSVDSGFEDGF	TGCAGCGTTGATTCGGGGTTCGAGGATGGGTTT
TRBD1	-	TRBV2	17	TRBJ1-4	CASSGDRRDATNEKLFF	TGTGCCAGCAGCGGGGACAGGAGAGATGCAACTAATGAAAAACTGTTTTTT
-	-	TRBV27	18	TRBJ2-3	CASSLSDSELKVTDTQYF	TGTGCCAGCAGTTTATCGGACTCGGAACTCAAGGTCACAGATACGCAGTATTTT